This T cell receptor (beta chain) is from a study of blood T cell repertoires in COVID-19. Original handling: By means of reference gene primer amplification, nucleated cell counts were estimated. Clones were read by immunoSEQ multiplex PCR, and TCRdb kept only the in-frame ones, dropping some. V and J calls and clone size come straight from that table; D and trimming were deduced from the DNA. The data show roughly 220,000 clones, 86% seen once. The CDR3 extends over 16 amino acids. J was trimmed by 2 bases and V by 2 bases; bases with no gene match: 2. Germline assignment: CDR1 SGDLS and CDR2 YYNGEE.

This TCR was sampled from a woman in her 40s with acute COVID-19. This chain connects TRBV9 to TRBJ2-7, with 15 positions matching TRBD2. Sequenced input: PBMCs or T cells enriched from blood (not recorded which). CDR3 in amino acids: CASSVGLAGGTYEQYF. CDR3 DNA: TGTGCCAGCAGCGTCGGACTAGCGGGAGGGACCTACGAGCAGTACTTC.